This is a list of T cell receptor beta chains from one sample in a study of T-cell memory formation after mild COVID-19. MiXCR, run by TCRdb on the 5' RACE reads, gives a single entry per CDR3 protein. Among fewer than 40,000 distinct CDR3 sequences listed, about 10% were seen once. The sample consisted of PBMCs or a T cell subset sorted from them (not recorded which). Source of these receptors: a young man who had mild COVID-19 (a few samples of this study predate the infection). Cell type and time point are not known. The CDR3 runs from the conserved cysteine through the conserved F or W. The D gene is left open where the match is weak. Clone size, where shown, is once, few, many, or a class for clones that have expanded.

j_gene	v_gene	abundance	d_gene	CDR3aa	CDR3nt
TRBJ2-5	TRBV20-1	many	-	CSGPDGQETQYF	TGCAGTGGGCCGGACGGGCAAGAGACCCAGTACTTC
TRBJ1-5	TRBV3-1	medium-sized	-	CASSQGRGPAQEPQHF	TGTGCCAGCAGCCAAGGGCGCGGCCCGGCGCAGGAGCCCCAGCATTTT
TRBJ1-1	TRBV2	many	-	CASRTASGTEAFF	TGTGCCAGCAGAACAGCCTCTGGGACTGAAGCTTTCTTT
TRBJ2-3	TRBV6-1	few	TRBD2	CASTELAGGPDTQYF	TGTGCCAGCACCGAACTAGCGGGGGGGCCGGATACGCAGTATTTT
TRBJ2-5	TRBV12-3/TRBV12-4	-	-	CASSSTEETQYF	TGTGCCAGCAGTTCGACGGAAGAGACCCAGTACTTC
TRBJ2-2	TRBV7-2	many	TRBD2	CASSLGLAVNTGELFF	TGTGCCAGCAGCTTAGGACTAGCGGTCAACACCGGGGAGCTGTTTTTT
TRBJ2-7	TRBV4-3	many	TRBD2	CASSQTLTSGRYEQYF	TGCGCCAGCAGCCAAACCCTGACTAGCGGCCGCTACGAGCAGTACTTC
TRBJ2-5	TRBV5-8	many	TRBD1	CASTYGTVRQETQYF	TGTGCCAGCACCTATGGGACAGTTCGCCAAGAGACCCAGTACTTC
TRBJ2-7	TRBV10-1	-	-	CASSPGPWNYEQYF	TGCGCCAGCAGCCCCGGGCCTTGGAACTACGAGCAGTACTTC
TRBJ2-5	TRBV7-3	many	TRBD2	CASRPNWRGGEETQYF	TGTGCCAGCAGACCAAACTGGCGGGGGGGGGAAGAGACCCAGTACTTC
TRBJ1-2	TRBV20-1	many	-	CSASFGYTF	TGCAGTGCTAGTTTCGGCTACACCTTC
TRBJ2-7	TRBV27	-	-	CASSRGNEQYF	TGTGCCAGCTCCAGGGGAAACGAGCAGTACTTC
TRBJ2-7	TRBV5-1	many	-	CASSSEGATTGEQYF	TGCGCCAGCAGCTCCGAAGGGGCCACTACGGGGGAGCAGTACTTC
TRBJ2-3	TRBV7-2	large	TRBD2	CASSLVASGGGTDTQYF	TGTGCCAGCAGCTTAGTAGCTAGCGGGGGGGGCACAGATACGCAGTATTTT
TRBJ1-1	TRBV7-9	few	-	CASSFRYTNTEAFF	TGTGCCAGCAGCTTCAGGTACACGAACACTGAAGCTTTCTTT
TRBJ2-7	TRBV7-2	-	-	CASSRGVVIAYEQYF	TGTGCCAGCAGCCGAGGTGTCGTCATCGCCTACGAGCAGTACTTC
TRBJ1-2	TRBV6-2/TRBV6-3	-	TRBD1	CASRYAGQAENYGYTF	TGTGCCAGCAGATACGCTGGACAGGCGGAAAACTATGGCTACACCTTC
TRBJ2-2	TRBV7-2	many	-	CASSRSSDYGGTGELFF	TGTGCCAGCAGCCGTTCGTCGGACTACGGGGGCACCGGGGAGCTGTTTTTT
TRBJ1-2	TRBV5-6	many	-	CASSFAPKGGYTF	TGTGCCAGCAGCTTTGCCCCTAAGGGCGGCTACACCTTC
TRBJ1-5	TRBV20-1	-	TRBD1	CSARDWGGQSNQPQHF	TGCAGTGCTAGAGATTGGGGGGGACAGAGTAATCAGCCCCAGCATTTT
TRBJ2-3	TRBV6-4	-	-	CASSRDGDTQYF	TGTGCCAGCAGTCGAGACGGAGATACGCAGTATTTT
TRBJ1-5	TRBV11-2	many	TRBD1	CASSVTTGDNQPQHF	TGTGCCAGCAGCGTGACTACAGGGGACAATCAGCCCCAGCATTTT
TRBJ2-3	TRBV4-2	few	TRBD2	CASSRQPGLDVSDTQYF	TGTGCCAGCAGCCGACAACCGGGACTAGATGTCTCAGATACGCAGTATTTT
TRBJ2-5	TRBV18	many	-	CASSVLSFQETQYF	TGTGCCAGCTCGGTCCTAAGTTTCCAAGAGACCCAGTACTTC
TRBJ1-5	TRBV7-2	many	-	CASSLALGQPQHF	TGTGCCAGCAGCTTAGCGCTCGGTCAGCCCCAGCATTTT
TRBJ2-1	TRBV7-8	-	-	CASGGGGFYNEQFF	TGTGCCAGCGGAGGGGGCGGTTTTTACAATGAGCAGTTCTTC
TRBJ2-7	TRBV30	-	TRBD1	CAWAGTGTYEQYF	TGTGCCTGGGCTGGGACAGGGACCTACGAGCAGTACTTC
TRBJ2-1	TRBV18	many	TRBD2	CASSPLSGGNEQFF	TGTGCCAGCTCACCACTGTCCGGGGGGAATGAGCAGTTCTTC
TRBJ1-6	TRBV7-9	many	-	CASSSGEGNPYNSPLHF	TGTGCCAGCAGCTCCGGAGAGGGAAATCCCTATAATTCACCCCTCCACTTT
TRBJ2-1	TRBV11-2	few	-	CASTIAVSSYNEQFF	TGTGCCAGCACAATAGCGGTAAGCTCCTACAATGAGCAGTTCTTC
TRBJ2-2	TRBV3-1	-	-	CASSQVIGGELFF	TGTGCCAGCAGCCAAGTTATCGGGGGGGAGCTGTTTTTT
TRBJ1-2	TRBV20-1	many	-	CSAGQPYYGYTF	TGCAGCGCGGGGCAGCCTTACTATGGCTACACCTTC
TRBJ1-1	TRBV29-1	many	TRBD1	CSARQGWGMNTEAFF	TGCAGCGCGAGACAGGGTTGGGGCATGAACACTGAAGCTTTCTTT
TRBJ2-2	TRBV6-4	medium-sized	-	CASSGTNTGELFF	TGTGCCAGCAGTGGGACAAACACCGGGGAGCTGTTTTTT
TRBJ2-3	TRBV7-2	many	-	CASSFSGGAPDTQYF	TGTGCCAGCAGCTTCTCAGGGGGGGCCCCAGATACGCAGTATTTT
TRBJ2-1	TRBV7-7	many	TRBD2	CASSGGGEQFF	TGTGCCAGCAGCGGCGGGGGTGAGCAGTTCTTC
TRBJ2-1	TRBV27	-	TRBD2	CASSPTSTSGANEQFF	TGTGCCAGCAGTCCAACATCGACTAGCGGGGCAAATGAGCAGTTCTTC
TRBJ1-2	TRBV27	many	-	CASSLGGGPSGYTF	TGTGCCAGCAGTTTAGGCGGGGGCCCGTCAGGCTACACCTTC
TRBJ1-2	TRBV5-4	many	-	CASSFRTPDYGYTF	TGTGCCAGCAGCTTCAGGACGCCGGACTATGGCTACACCTTC
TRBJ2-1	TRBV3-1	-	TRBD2	CASSFPERGDDNEQFF	TGTGCCAGCAGCTTTCCCGAGCGGGGGGACGACAATGAGCAGTTCTTC
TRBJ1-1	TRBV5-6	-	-	CASRRWNTEAFF	TGTGCATCGCGCCGGTGGAACACTGAAGCTTTCTTT
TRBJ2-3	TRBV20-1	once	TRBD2	CSAQRGSTDTQYF	TGCAGTGCCCAGCGGGGGAGCACAGATACGCAGTATTTT